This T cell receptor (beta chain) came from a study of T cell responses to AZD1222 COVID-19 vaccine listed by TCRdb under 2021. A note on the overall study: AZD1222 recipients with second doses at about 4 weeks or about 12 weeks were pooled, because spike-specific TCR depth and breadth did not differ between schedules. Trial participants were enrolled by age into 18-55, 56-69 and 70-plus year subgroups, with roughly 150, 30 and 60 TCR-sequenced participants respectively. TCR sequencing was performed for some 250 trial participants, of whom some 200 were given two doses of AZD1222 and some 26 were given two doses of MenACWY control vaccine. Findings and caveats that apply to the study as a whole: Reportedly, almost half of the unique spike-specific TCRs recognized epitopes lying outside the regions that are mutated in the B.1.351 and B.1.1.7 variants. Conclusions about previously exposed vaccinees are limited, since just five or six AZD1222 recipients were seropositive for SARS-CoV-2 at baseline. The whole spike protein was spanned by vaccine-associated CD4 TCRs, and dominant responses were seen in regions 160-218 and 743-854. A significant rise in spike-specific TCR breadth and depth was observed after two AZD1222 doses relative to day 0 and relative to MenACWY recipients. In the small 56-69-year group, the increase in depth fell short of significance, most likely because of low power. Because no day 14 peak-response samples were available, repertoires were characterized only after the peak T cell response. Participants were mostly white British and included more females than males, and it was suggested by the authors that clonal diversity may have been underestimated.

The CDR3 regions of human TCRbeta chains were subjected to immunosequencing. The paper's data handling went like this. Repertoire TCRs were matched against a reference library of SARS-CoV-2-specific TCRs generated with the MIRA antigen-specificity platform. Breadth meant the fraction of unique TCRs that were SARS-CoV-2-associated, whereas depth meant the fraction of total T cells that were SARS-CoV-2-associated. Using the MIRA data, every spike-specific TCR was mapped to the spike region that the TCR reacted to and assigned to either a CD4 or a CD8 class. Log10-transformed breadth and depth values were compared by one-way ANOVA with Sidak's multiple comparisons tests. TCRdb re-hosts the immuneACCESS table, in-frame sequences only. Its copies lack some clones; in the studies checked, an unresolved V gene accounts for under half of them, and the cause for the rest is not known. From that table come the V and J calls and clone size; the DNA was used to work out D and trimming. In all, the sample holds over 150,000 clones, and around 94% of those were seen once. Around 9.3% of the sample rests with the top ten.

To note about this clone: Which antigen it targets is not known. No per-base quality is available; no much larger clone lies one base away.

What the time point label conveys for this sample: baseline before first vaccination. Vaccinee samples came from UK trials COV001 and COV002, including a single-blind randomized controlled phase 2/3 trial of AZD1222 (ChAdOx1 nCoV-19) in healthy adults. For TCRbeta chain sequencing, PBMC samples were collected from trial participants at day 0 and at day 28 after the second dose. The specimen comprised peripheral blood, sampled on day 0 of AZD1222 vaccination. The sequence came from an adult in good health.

DNA sequence: TGTGCCAGCACAAGCTTGGGGACAGAAGCTTTCTTT. Its protein is CASTSLGTEAFF. The chain links TRBV5-6 with TRBJ1-1, and the D gene may be TRBD1, 6 bases matching. The CDR1 and CDR2 encoded by the germline V gene are SGHDT and YYEEEE. From the cysteine up to the phenylalanine, the CDR3 has a length of 12 residues. Only the CDR3 region is kept as DNA, spanning 36 bases read in frame from base 1. V is reduced by 6 bases and J by 8 bases, leaving a spacing of 14 bases between them.